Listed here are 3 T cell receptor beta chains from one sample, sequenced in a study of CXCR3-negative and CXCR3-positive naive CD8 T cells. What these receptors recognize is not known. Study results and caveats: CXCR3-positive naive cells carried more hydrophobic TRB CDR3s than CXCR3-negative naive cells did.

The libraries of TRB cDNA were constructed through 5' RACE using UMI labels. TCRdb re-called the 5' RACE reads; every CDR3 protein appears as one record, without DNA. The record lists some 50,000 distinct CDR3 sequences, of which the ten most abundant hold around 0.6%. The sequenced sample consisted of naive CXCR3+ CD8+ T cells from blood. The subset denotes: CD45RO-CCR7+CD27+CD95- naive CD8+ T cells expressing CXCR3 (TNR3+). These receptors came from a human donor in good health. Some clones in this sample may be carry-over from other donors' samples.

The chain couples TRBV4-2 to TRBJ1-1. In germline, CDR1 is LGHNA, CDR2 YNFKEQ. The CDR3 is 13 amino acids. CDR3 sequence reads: CASSRGGVTEAFF.

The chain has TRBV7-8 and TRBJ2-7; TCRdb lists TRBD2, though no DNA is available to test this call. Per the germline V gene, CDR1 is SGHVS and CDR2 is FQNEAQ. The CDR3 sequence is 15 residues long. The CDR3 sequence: CASSLLGLEGYEQYF.

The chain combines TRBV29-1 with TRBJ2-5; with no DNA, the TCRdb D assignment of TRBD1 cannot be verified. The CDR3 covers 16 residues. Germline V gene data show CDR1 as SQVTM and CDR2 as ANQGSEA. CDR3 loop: CSVEGKAVRAGETQYF.